This T cell receptor beta chain comes out of a study of siplizumab effects on memory and regulatory T cells. Generated by immunoSEQ multiplex PCR, the TCRdb table keeps only in-frame clones and is missing some. The sample includes about 120,000 clones, around 94% of them seen just once. Germline V gene sequence: CDR1 SEHNR, CDR2 FQNEAQ (reference sequence). The CDR3 consists of 15 residues. The V segment lost 1 base and the J segment 4 bases; nucleotides outside the gene matches: 5. Sequenced: non-Treg CD4+ T cells sorted from blood. This chain links TRBV7-9 with TRBJ1-1; TRBD1 agrees at 8 bases. The clonotype comes from a human donor in good health. The CDR3 DNA is TGTGCCAGCAGCTTAGGGGCAGGGGGCGTCACTGAAGCTTTCTTT. It yields the protein CASSLGAGGVTEAFF.